The 3 T cell receptor beta chains given below trace back to one sample, sequenced in a study of memory CD4+ T cells and cytomegalovirus serostatus. The sort gate was single viable CD3+CD4+CD8-CD45RO+ cells for memory CD4+ T cells. The data were produced by immunoSEQ multiplex PCR, yet TCRdb's version contains in-frame clones alone and is incomplete. The data show 45,000 to 70,000 clones, with more than 65% seen just once and roughly 0.5% held by the top ten. The specimen was memory CD4+ T cells from blood. These receptors were taken from an adult in good health and CMV-seronegative. Some clones in this sample may be carry-over from other donors' samples.

This rearrangement joins TRBV5-1 to TRBJ2-5; 7 bases map to TRBD2. This CDR3 is 14 amino acids long. CDR1 is SGHRS, CDR2 YFSETQ, per germline. With 3 bases clipped from V and 3 bases from J, the junction kept 5 bases outside the gene matches. The CDR3 sequence is CASSWEGMKETQYF. CDR3 nucleotides: TGCGCCAGCAGCTGGGAGGGGATGAAAGAGACCCAGTACTTC.

The gene calls are TRBV4-2 and TRBJ2-2; TRBD2 might be the D (6 bases). The CDR3 covers 16 residues. Trimming took off 8 bases at V and 4 bases at J, with 20 bases between the two ends. Germline V gene data show CDR1 as LGHNA and CDR2 as YNFKEQ. CDR3: CASSLGGRDLTGELFF. Here the CDR3 DNA reads TGTGCCAGCTCTCTCGGAGGGCGGGATCTCACCGGGGAGCTGTTTTTT.

The chain recombines TRBV5-4 with TRBJ2-7; D uncertain. This CDR3 is 12 amino acids long. V was trimmed by 4 bases and J by 7 bases, leaving 12 bases between them. Per the germline V gene, CDR1 is SGHNT and CDR2 is YYREEE (reference sequence). The CDR3 here is CASSRDIGEQYF. The CDR3, as DNA: TGTGCCAGCAGCCGAGATATTGGGGAGCAGTACTTC.